The rows below give T cell receptor beta chains drawn from one sample of a study. Via MiXCR, TCRdb re-called the 5' RACE reads, giving one row per CDR3 protein. The sample contains approximately 40,000 distinct CDR3 sequences, 25% to 35% of which appear only once. Sequencing was carried out using tumor-infiltrating memory CD4+ T cells sorted from the breast tumor. These receptors all come from a female donor with breast cancer. Each CDR3 is given with its conserved first and last residue. The D gene is left open where the match is weak. Clone size is given for some rows only: seen once, a few or many times, or a class if the clone is expanded.

size	D	V	J	CDR3	DNA
-	-	TRBV7-9	TRBJ2-4	CASSLAWGKGSKNIQYF	TGTGCCAGCAGCTTAGCCTGGGGGAAGGGGTCCAAAAACATTCAGTACTTC
few	TRBD1	TRBV30	TRBJ2-2	CAWSRRQGKVGELFF	TGTGCCTGGAGTAGGAGACAGGGGAAAGTCGGGGAGCTGTTTTTT
medium-sized	-	TRBV4-1	TRBJ2-5	CASSQDQDSPVGTQYF	TGCGCCAGCAGCCAAGATCAGGACAGCCCGGTGGGGACCCAGTACTTC
-	TRBD1	TRBV5-1	TRBJ1-1	CASSLSTGGTAGETEAFF	TGCGCCAGCAGCTTGAGCACAGGGGGCACGGCGGGGGAAACTGAAGCTTTCTTT
-	-	TRBV4-1	TRBJ2-4	CASSPGEIWGAAKNIQYF	TGCGCCAGCAGCCCAGGCGAGATATGGGGGGCGGCCAAAAACATTCAGTACTTC
-	TRBD2	TRBV7-2	TRBJ2-7	CASSLDPSGGPQYF	TGTGCCAGCAGCCTAGACCCCAGCGGGGGGCCGCAGTACTTC
few	TRBD1	TRBV24-1	TRBJ2-1	CATSDSETGRSREQFF	TGTGCCACCAGTGACTCAGAGACAGGGAGAAGTAGGGAGCAGTTCTTC
many	TRBD2	TRBV7-2	TRBJ2-3	CASSLLAGGPDTQYF	TGTGCCAGCAGCTTACTAGCGGGGGGGCCAGATACGCAGTATTTT
few	-	TRBV12-3/TRBV12-4	TRBJ1-3	CASRISAMDTIYF	TGTGCCAGCAGGATATCAGCTATGGACACCATATATTTT
many	-	TRBV20-1	TRBJ2-1	CSAAKREEQFF	TGCAGTGCCGCTAAACGGGAGGAGCAGTTCTTC
-	TRBD2	TRBV12-3/TRBV12-4	TRBJ2-1	CASSASGGSFFNEQFF	TGTGCCAGCAGTGCGTCGGGCGGGAGTTTCTTCAATGAGCAGTTCTTC
-	TRBD2	TRBV9	TRBJ2-2	CASSVQRTSGRAPGELFF	TGTGCCAGCAGCGTGCAAAGGACTAGCGGGAGGGCCCCCGGGGAGCTGTTTTTT
many	-	TRBV7-2	TRBJ2-6	CASSLTPGANVLTF	TGTGCCAGCAGCCTGACCCCCGGGGCCAACGTCCTGACTTTC
few	TRBD2	TRBV12-3/TRBV12-4	TRBJ2-1	CASSLLLSGVRDNEQFF	TGTGCCAGCAGTTTACTCTTAAGCGGGGTAAGGGACAATGAGCAGTTCTTC
-	TRBD1	TRBV5-1	TRBJ2-7	CASSVTGGASYEQYF	TGCGCCAGCAGCGTTACAGGGGGCGCCTCCTACGAGCAGTACTTC
few	-	TRBV12-3/TRBV12-4	TRBJ1-2	CASSYQLEGQDGYTF	TGTGCCAGCAGTTATCAATTGGAAGGTCAGGATGGCTACACCTTC
many	-	TRBV5-1	TRBJ1-6	CASSLRQGNSPLHF	TGCGCCAGCAGCTTGAGGCAGGGGAATTCACCCCTCCACTTT
-	-	TRBV28	TRBJ1-2	CASSPSVNYGYTF	TGTGCCAGCAGTCCGTCAGTCAACTATGGCTACACCTTC
-	-	TRBV10-3	TRBJ1-5	CAIRETPRQPQHF	TGTGCCATCAGAGAGACCCCCAGGCAGCCCCAGCATTTT
many	TRBD2	TRBV13	TRBJ2-1	CASSSPGTSGGAYNEQFF	TGTGCCAGCAGCTCCCCCGGGACTAGCGGGGGGGCCTACAATGAGCAGTTCTTC
-	TRBD2	TRBV28	TRBJ2-7	CASSTTGTSGREQYF	TGTGCCAGCAGTACGACCGGGACTAGCGGGAGGGAGCAGTACTTC
-	TRBD1	TRBV12-3/TRBV12-4	TRBJ1-6	CASSLVGGIHNSPLHF	TGTGCCAGCAGTTTAGTAGGGGGCATCCATAATTCACCCCTCCACTTT
-	TRBD1	TRBV2	TRBJ1-5	CASSDPRTGGNQPQHF	TGTGCCAGCAGCGACCCTCGGACAGGGGGCAATCAGCCCCAGCATTTT
many	TRBD1	TRBV7-3	TRBJ2-2	CASSLTRDRGHGELFF	TGTGCCAGCAGCTTAACGAGAGACAGGGGGCACGGGGAGCTGTTTTTT
few	-	TRBV9	TRBJ2-5	CTSSVGTSQETQYF	TGTACCAGCAGCGTAGGAACTAGTCAAGAGACCCAGTACTTC
few	-	TRBV12-3/TRBV12-4	TRBJ2-5	CASSLQGGWETQYF	TGTGCCAGCAGTTTGCAGGGTGGGTGGGAGACCCAGTACTTC
-	-	TRBV7-2	TRBJ1-3	CASSSSGSRNTIYF	TGTGCCAGCAGCTCATCGGGGTCTAGGAACACCATATATTTT
many	-	TRBV7-3	TRBJ2-7	CASSLRQIDEQYF	TGTGCCAGCAGCTTACGACAAATCGACGAGCAGTACTTC
few	-	TRBV9	TRBJ2-1	CASSGAHRGIYNEQFF	TGTGCCAGCAGCGGAGCCCACCGGGGGATCTACAATGAGCAGTTCTTC
few	-	TRBV5-1	TRBJ1-5	CASSLAGDPSTDTQHF	TGCGCCAGCAGCTTGGCCGGAGATCCAAGCACAGATACGCAGCATTTT
-	-	TRBV7-7	TRBJ2-3	CASSLAETDTQYF	TGTGCCAGCAGCTTGGCAGAGACAGATACGCAGTATTTT
-	TRBD2	TRBV4-2	TRBJ2-1	CASSQPLTLAGINEQFF	TGTGCCAGCAGCCAACCCCTGACTTTAGCGGGAATAAATGAGCAGTTCTTC
-	-	TRBV29-1	TRBJ2-1	CSVEDLRHNEQFF	TGCAGCGTTGAAGATCTTCGGCACAATGAGCAGTTCTTC
few	-	TRBV6-1	TRBJ2-7	CASSNLEGGQYF	TGTGCCAGCAGCAACCTGGAGGGGGGGCAGTACTTC
many	-	TRBV4-3	TRBJ2-3	CASSQDLASSTDTQYF	TGCGCCAGCAGCCAAGATCTAGCATCTAGCACAGATACGCAGTATTTT
-	-	TRBV12-3/TRBV12-4	TRBJ1-5	CASSHRATVTQHF	TGTGCCAGCAGTCACCGGGCAACCGTCACCCAGCATTTT
-	TRBD2	TRBV4-2	TRBJ2-7	CASSHNREGTYEQYF	TGTGCCAGCAGCCACAATCGGGAGGGAACTTACGAGCAGTACTTC
-	TRBD2	TRBV27	TRBJ2-1	CASSLVRPGAGAPYDEQFF	TGTGCCAGCAGCTTAGTGAGACCAGGCGCGGGAGCGCCCTACGATGAGCAGTTCTTC
few	TRBD2	TRBV7-2	TRBJ2-4	CASSLTSGRAGNIQYF	TGTGCCAGCAGCTTGACTAGCGGGAGGGCCGGAAACATTCAGTACTTC
-	-	TRBV7-2	TRBJ1-2	CASSPSRGNGYTF	TGTGCCAGCAGCCCATCACGGGGAAATGGCTACACCTTC
-	-	TRBV6-5	TRBJ2-7	CASSRAGGNYEQYF	TGTGCCAGCAGTCGGGCAGGAGGCAATTACGAGCAGTACTTC
-	-	TRBV6-1	TRBJ2-7	CASSATYEQYF	TGTGCCAGCAGTGCCACCTACGAGCAGTACTTC
-	-	TRBV19	TRBJ1-1	CASTKERVRRGRVEAFF	TGTGCCAGTACCAAAGAACGGGTCCGTCGGGGAAGGGTTGAAGCTTTCTTT
many	-	TRBV20-1	TRBJ2-7	CSARGQDSRYF	TGCAGTGCTAGAGGCCAGGACAGCCGGTACTTC
many	-	TRBV7-2	TRBJ2-7	CASSLAGSYEQYF	TGTGCCAGCAGCTTAGCGGGCAGCTACGAGCAGTACTTC
few	-	TRBV6-2/TRBV6-3	TRBJ1-5	CASSSTPGWDNQPQHF	TGTGCCAGCAGTTCAACACCAGGGTGGGACAATCAGCCCCAGCATTTT
-	-	TRBV27	TRBJ1-6	CASSDRLGNSPLHF	TGTGCCAGCAGTGACAGGTTAGGTAATTCACCCCTCCACTTT
-	-	TRBV6-5	TRBJ1-3	CASREIGGPLGNTIYF	TGTGCCAGCAGGGAGATTGGGGGGCCCCTTGGAAACACCATATATTTT
few	TRBD1	TRBV12-3/TRBV12-4	TRBJ2-4	CASSLGYRGSLGIQYF	TGTGCCAGCAGTTTAGGGTACAGGGGGTCGTTGGGCATTCAGTACTTC
-	TRBD2	TRBV5-1	TRBJ2-7	CASSLDTAGAIYEQYF	TGCGCCAGCAGCTTGGATACGGCGGGAGCTATATACGAGCAGTACTTC
few	TRBD2	TRBV20-1	TRBJ2-3	CGGRLADTDTQYF	TGCGGGGGGAGACTAGCGGACACAGATACGCAGTATTTT
many	TRBD1	TRBV7-9	TRBJ2-7	CASSHLDRGYEQYF	TGTGCCAGCAGCCACTTGGACAGGGGCTACGAGCAGTACTTC
-	-	TRBV6-1	TRBJ1-5	CASREGEPQHF	TGTGCCAGCAGGGAGGGAGAGCCCCAGCATTTT
few	-	TRBV7-3	TRBJ2-3	CASSLNAGTDTQYF	TGTGCCAGCAGCTTAAATGCGGGAACAGATACGCAGTATTTT
-	TRBD2	TRBV4-1	TRBJ2-7	CASSPREASSYEQYF	TGCGCCAGCAGCCCCCGGGAGGCAAGCTCCTACGAGCAGTACTTC
few	-	TRBV2	TRBJ2-7	CASSQQGMRCF	TGTGCCAGCAGTCAACAGGGTATGAGATGCTTC
-	-	TRBV7-9	TRBJ1-2	CASSLALSGGYTF	TGTGCCAGCAGCTTGGCCCTGTCTGGAGGCTACACCTTC
few	TRBD1	TRBV6-6	TRBJ1-5	CASRPGTGASNQPQHF	TGTGCCAGCAGGCCCGGGACAGGGGCTAGCAATCAGCCCCAGCATTTT
-	TRBD1	TRBV6-1	TRBJ1-3	CASSTGTASGNTIYF	TGTGCCAGCAGCACCGGGACAGCCTCTGGAAACACCATATATTTT